This record looks at one T cell receptor (beta chain) sequence and its context. This sample was included in a study of blood T cell repertoires in COVID-19. Study overall: T cells, B-cell-depleted T cells, or PBMCs provided the cDNA or gDNA that served as material.

Generated by immunoSEQ multiplex PCR, the TCRdb table keeps only in-frame clones and is missing some. The sample has 150,000 to 200,000 clones; around 84% are singletons. CDR1 SGDLS and CDR2 YYNGEE come from the germline V gene. CDR3 length equals 14 residues. After removal of 4 bases from V and 5 bases from J, the junction contained 4 bases not matched to a gene. The origin of this receptor is a woman older than 75 with acute or convalescent COVID-19. V gene TRBV9 combines with J gene TRBJ1-1, with 11 bases aligning to TRBD1. Source material: peripheral blood. The CDR3 DNA is TGTGCCAGCAGCCCCGGACAGGGGGCTACTGAAGCTTTCTTT. The encoded protein is CASSPGQGATEAFF.